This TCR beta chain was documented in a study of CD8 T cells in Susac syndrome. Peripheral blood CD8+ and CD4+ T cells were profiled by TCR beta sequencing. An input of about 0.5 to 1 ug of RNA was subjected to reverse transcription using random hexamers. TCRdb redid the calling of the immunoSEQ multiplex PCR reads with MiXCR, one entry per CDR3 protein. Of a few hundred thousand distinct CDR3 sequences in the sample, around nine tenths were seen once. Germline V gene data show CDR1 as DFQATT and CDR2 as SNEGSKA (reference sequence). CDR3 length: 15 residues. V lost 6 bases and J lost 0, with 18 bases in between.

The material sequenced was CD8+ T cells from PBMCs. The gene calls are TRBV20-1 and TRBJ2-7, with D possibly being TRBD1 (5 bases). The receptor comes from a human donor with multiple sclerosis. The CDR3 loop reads CSATQQVYGSYEQYF. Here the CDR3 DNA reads TGCAGTGCCACCCAACAGGTTTACGGCTCCTACGAGCAGTACTTC.